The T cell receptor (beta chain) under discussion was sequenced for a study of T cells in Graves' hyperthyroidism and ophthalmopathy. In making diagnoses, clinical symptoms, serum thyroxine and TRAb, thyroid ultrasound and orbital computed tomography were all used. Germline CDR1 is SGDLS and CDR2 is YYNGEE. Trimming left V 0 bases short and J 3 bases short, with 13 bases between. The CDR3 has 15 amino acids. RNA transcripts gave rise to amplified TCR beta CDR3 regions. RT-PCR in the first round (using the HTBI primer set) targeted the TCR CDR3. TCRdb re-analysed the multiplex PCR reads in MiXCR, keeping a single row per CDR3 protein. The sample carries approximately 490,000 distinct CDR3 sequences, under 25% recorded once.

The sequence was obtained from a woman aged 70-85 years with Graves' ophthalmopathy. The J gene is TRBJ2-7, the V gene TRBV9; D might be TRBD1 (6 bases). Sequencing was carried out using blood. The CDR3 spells CASSVEDLGGYEQYF. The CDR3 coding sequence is TGTGCCAGCAGCGTAGAGGACCTAGGGGGCTACGAGCAGTACTTC.